These 15 T cell receptor beta chains originate from one sample sequenced in a study of post-analysis software for immune sequencing data (dated by TCRdb to the mid-2010s). No antigen has been identified for these receptors. What the research found in general, with its limitations: Patients showed significantly higher frequencies than controls for a handful of TRBV segments, among them TRBV5-6, TRBV5-1 and TRBV20-1.

Receptor amplification or capture employed PCR. Instrument on record: Illumina HiSeq 2500. To reduce PCR and sequencing biases, unique molecular identifiers were incorporated into the TCR beta cDNA libraries. The public reads were reanalyzed by TCRdb: fastp trimming at Q25, MiXCR alignment, in-frame beta chains only. Here each entry gathers all rows of one CDR3 protein and keeps the most common genes and DNA. This sample is represented by 550,000 to 700,000 distinct CDR3 sequences; roughly 45% of them were singletons. The ten largest clones take up over 1.5% of the sample. Sequenced: blood. The source of these receptors is a girl aged 5 to 17 with multiple sclerosis.

On this clonotype itself: A read error may account for a junction end that differs from germline. The rearrangement uses TRBV5-1 and TRBJ2-3; no firm D call. The CDR3 has 14 residues. The germline V gene has CDR1 SGHRS and CDR2 YFSETQ. The CDR3 region is CASSLGTNTDTQYF. The CDR3 DNA is TGTGCCAGCAGCTTGGGAACTAACACAGATACGCAGTATTTT.

The chain combines TRBV20-1 with TRBJ2-7, with 10 bases that match TRBD1. The CDR3 totals 15 residues. V lost 0 bases, J lost 6 bases, and 8 bases stayed unmatched. The germline gives CDR1 DFQATT, CDR2 SNEGSKA (reference sequence). The CDR3 protein is CSAREWTGGRGEQYF. CDR3 DNA sequence: TGCAGTGCTAGAGAGTGGACAGGGGGAAGGGGCGAGCAGTACTTC.

This sequence joins TRBV2 and TRBJ1-2, with unresolved D. V was clipped by 3 bases and J by 2 bases, with 16 bases between them. The CDR3 is 16 amino acids. Germline V CDR1 and CDR2: SNHLY, FYNNEI. CDR3 DNA sequence: TGTGCCAGCAGTGATTTCGGACGAACATCGAACTATGGCTACACCTTC. Its translation is CASSDFGRTSNYGYTF.

V is TRBV29-1 and J is TRBJ2-5; the D is unclear. The V end lost 5 bases, the J end lost 5 bases, and 9 bases lay between the germline ends. The CDR3 is made up of 11 amino acids. Germline V gene data show CDR1 as SQVTM and CDR2 as ANQGSEA. Here the CDR3 reads CSVMVMETQYF. DNA for the CDR3: TGCAGCGTTATGGTGATGGAGACCCAGTACTTC.

This clonotype came up a few times. The rearrangement links TRBV7-9 to TRBJ2-5; TRBD1 is a possible D gene (5 bases). Germline loops: CDR1 SEHNR, CDR2 FQNEAQ (reference sequence). The ends were cut back, 5 bases at V and 5 bases at J, with 15 bases in the middle. The CDR3 runs 14 residues. The chain's CDR3 is CASSLDSRWETQYF. The CDR3 bases are TGTGCCAGCAGCCTAGACAGTCGGTGGGAGACCCAGTACTTC.

This chain links TRBV10-3 with TRBJ1-5; D is unclear. This CDR3 is 13 amino acids long. CDR1 ENHRY and CDR2 SYGVKD come from the germline V gene. Trimming shortened V by 2 bases and J by 3 bases, and 5 bases separated the two germline ends. Written as DNA, the CDR3 is TGTGCCATCAGTGAGAGATTCAATCAGCCCCAGCATTTT. It translates to CAISERFNQPQHF.

The V call is TRBV5-1, the J call TRBJ2-1, with TRBD2 matching 9 bases. The CDR3 extends over 13 amino acids. V shed 7 bases, J shed 8 bases, and the junction held 7 bases outside the gene matches. The germline gives CDR1 SGHRS, CDR2 YFSETQ. The CDR3 bases are TGCGCCAGCGGGCTAGCGGGGACCGATGAGCAGTTCTTC. It translates to CASGLAGTDEQFF.

This clonotype came up a few times. The chain recombines TRBV20-1 with TRBJ2-7, with unresolved D. Germline V CDR1 and CDR2: DFQATT, SNEGSKA (reference sequence). Trimming pared 0 bases from V and 6 bases from J, leaving 12 bases between. The CDR3 extends over 13 amino acids. CDR3 protein: CSARDRPVGEQYF. CDR3 sequence (DNA): TGCAGTGCTAGAGATAGGCCAGTAGGCGAGCAGTACTTC.

This chain joins TRBV13 and TRBJ2-5; D remains unclear. Between the trimmed V and J ends, which lost 1 base and 1 base, there was a span of 7 bases. Germline V gene lookup returns CDR1 PRHDT and CDR2 FYEKMQ (reference sequence). The CDR3 is made up of 14 amino acids. CDR3 DNA sequence: TGTGCCAGCAGCTTAGACGATGGCCAAGAGACCCAGTACTTC. Its protein is CASSLDDGQETQYF.

Concerning this clonotype itself: An end of the junction does not agree with germline; a read error may underlie this. The rearrangement uses TRBV4-1 and TRBJ2-6; D is possibly TRBD1 (5 bases). The CDR3 runs to 15 residues. The germline V gene encodes CDR1 MGHRA and CDR2 YSYEKL. The CDR3: CASSQDPSGANALTF. CDR3 bases: TGCGCCAGCAGCCAAGACCCCTCTGGGGCCAACGCCCTGACTTTC.

The chain uses TRBV11-2 and TRBJ2-7, with D unclear. This CDR3 comprises 13 residues. V shed 6 bases and J shed 6 bases, with 15 bases lying between them. Germline V gene sequence: CDR1 SGHAT, CDR2 FQNNGV. The CDR3 spells CASRPLPGREQYF. CDR3 coding DNA: TGTGCCAGCAGGCCCTTACCGGGTCGCGAGCAGTACTTC.

The chain uses TRBV3-1 and TRBJ1-6, with unresolved D. The germline V gene has CDR1 LGHDT and CDR2 YNNKEL (reference sequence). The V end lost 1 base, the J end lost 6 bases, and 10 bases lay between the germline ends. The CDR3 consists of 15 residues. The chain's CDR3 is CASSQGLVFNSPLHF. CDR3 nucleotide sequence: TGTGCCAGCAGCCAAGGGCTGGTTTTTAATTCACCCCTCCACTTT. Full variable domain (rest looked up from reference TRBV3-1 and TRBJ1-6): DTAVSQTPKYLVTQMGNDKSIKCEQNLGHDTMYWYKQDSKKFLKIMFSYNNKELIINETVPNRFSPKSPDKAHLNLHINSLELGDSAVYFCASSQGLVFNSPLHFGNGTRLTVT.

The chain combines TRBV29-1 with TRBJ2-3; a possible D gene is TRBD2 (6 bases). Germline assignment: CDR1 SQVTM and CDR2 ANQGSEA. Trimming removed 4 bases from V and 2 bases from J, with 10 bases in between. The CDR3 runs to 13 residues. CDR3 loop: CSVVGDSTDTQYF. CDR3 bases: TGCAGCGTTGTGGGGGACTCCACAGATACGCAGTATTTT.

This clonotype was observed a handful of times. This rearrangement joins TRBV4-2 to TRBJ2-1; TRBD2 agrees at 8 bases. Germline loops: CDR1 LGHNA, CDR2 YNFKEQ. The CDR3 is 15 amino acids. J gave up 4 bases and V 4 bases, and 6 bases lay outside the gene matches. The CDR3 sequence is CASSLLREAYNEQFF. In nucleotides, the CDR3 is TGTGCCAGCAGCCTCCTGCGGGAGGCGTACAATGAGCAGTTCTTC.

The chain recombines TRBV7-9 with TRBJ2-1, with TRBD1 as a possible D gene (6 bases). CDR3 size: 19 residues. The germline V gene encodes CDR1 SEHNR and CDR2 FQNEAQ (reference sequence). V was clipped by 5 bases and J by 0 bases, with 23 bases between them. Here the CDR3 DNA reads TGTGCCAGCAGCACAAAGACTACCCGAACAGGGAACTCCTACAATGAGCAGTTCTTC. Its protein is CASSTKTTRTGNSYNEQFF.